The 6 T cell receptor beta chains presented below share a single source sample, sequenced in a study of identical twins. Each CDR3 protein gets one entry after TCRdb re-called the 5' RACE reads with MiXCR. The table includes 1.5 million or so distinct CDR3 sequences, around a third detected once. The specimen sequenced was cord blood. The source of these receptors is a newborn girl in good health.

This chain uses TRBV4-2 with TRBJ2-1; TRBD2 agrees at 8 bases. CDR3 length equals 15 residues. Germline loops: CDR1 LGHNA, CDR2 YNFKEQ. V was pared by 0 bases and J by 9 bases, with 7 bases of the junction left unmatched. This CDR3 is CASSQDYRREGEQFF. CDR3 DNA sequence: TGTGCCAGCAGCCAAGATTATCGCCGGGAGGGTGAGCAGTTCTTC.

The rearrangement links TRBV20-1 to TRBJ1-5; 8 nucleotides align to TRBD1. V shed 6 bases, J shed 2 bases, and the junction held 9 bases outside the gene matches. The CDR3 sequence is 15 residues long. Looked up from germline, CDR1 is DFQATT and CDR2 is SNEGSKA (reference sequence). CDR3 residues: CSATTTGGGNQPQHF. The CDR3 bases are TGCAGTGCAACGACAACAGGGGGTGGCAATCAGCCCCAGCATTTT.

This chain joins TRBV5-1 and TRBJ2-1; possible D gene TRBD1, 6 bases. Near its end, the DNA agrees better with TRBJ2-7, so the J call may be wrong. The CDR3 runs to 15 residues. Germline CDR1 and CDR2: SGHRS and YFSETQ. CDR3 DNA: TGCGCCAGCAGGGAGGTTGGGGGCTCCTACAATGAGCAGTACTTC. This codes for CASREVGGSYNEQYF.

This clonotype showed up many times. At one end, the junction sequence differs from germline, possibly due to a read error. This chain connects TRBV4-1 to TRBJ2-7; D is unclear. Germline V lookup: CDR1 MGHRA, CDR2 YSYEKL. The CDR3 sequence is 13 residues long. CDR3 region: CASSQDYAYEQYF. Here the CDR3 DNA reads TGTGCCAGCAGCCAAGATTACGCCTACGAGCAGTACTTC.

There are many counts of this clonotype. This rearrangement joins TRBV12-3 or TRBV12-4 to TRBJ2-6; tentative D call: TRBD2 (7 bases). The CDR3 loop spans 16 amino acids. Trimming took 3 bases from V and 1 from J, leaving 10 bases between them. CDR3 in DNA: TGTGCCAGCAGTTTTCGGGGGGCATCTGGGGCCAACGTCCTGACTTTC. It translates to CASSFRGASGANVLTF.

This clonotype came up a few times. This chain links TRBV2 with TRBJ2-7; 12 positions agree with TRBD2. The CDR3 is 15 residues long. Germline V CDR1 and CDR2: SNHLY, FYNNEI. V was pared by 9 bases and J by 7 bases, with 13 bases of the junction left unmatched. The CDR3 protein is CASKDYGLAGIEQYF. CDR3 nucleotides: TGTGCCAGTAAGGACTATGGACTAGCGGGAATTGAGCAGTACTTC.